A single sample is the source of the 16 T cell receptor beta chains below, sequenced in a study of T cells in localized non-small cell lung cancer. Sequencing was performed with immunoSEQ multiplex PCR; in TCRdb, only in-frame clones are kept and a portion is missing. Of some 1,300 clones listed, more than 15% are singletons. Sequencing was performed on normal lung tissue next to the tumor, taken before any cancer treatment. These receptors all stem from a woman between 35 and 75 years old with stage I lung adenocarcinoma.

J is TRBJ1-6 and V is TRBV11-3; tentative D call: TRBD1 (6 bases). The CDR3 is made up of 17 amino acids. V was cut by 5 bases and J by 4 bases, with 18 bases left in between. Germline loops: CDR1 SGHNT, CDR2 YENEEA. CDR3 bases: TGTGCCAGCAGCCCAAACCCGGGGGCCAGTTATAATTCACCCCTCCACTTT. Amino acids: CASSPNPGASYNSPLHF.

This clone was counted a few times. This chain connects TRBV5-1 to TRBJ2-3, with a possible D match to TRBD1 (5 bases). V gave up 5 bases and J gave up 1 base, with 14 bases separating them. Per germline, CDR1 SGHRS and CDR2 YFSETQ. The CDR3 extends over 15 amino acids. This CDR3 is CASSLGLEGTDTQYF. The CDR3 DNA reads TGCGCCAGCAGTCTGGGGCTAGAAGGCACAGATACGCAGTATTTT.

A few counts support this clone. Here the CDR3 DNA reads TGTGCCAGCAGCGAGGGGGGACGGACAAATTCACCCCTCCACTTT. Amino acid sequence: CASSEGGRTNSPLHF. The V call is TRBV9, the J call TRBJ1-6, with D tentatively TRBD1 (6 bases). V was cut by 3 bases and J by 7 bases, with 14 bases left in between. The CDR3 contains 15 residues. Germline lookup yields CDR1 SGDLS and CDR2 YYNGEE.

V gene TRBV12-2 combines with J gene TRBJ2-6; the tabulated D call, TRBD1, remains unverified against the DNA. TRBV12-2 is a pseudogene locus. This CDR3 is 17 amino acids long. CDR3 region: CAGATGGGLSGANVLTF. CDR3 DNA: TGTGCTGGGGCAACAGGGGGTGGCCTCTCTGGGGCCAACGTCCTGACTTTC.

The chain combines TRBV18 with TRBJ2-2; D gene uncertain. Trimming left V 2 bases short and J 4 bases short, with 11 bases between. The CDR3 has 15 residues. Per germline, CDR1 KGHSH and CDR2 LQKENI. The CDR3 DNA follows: TGTGCCAGCTCACCAGTTACTGATCTCACCGGGGAGCTGTTTTTT. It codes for CASSPVTDLTGELFF.

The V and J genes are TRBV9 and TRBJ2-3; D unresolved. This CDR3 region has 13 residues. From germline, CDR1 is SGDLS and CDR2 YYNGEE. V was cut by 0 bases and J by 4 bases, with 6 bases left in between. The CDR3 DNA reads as TGTGCCAGCAGCGTAGACAACGCAGATACGCAGTATTTT. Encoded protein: CASSVDNADTQYF. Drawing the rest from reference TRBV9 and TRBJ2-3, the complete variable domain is DSGVTQTPKHLITATGQRVTLRCSPRSGDLSVYWYQQSLDQGLQFLIQYYNGEERAKGNILERFSAQQFPDLHSELNLSSLELGDSALYFCASSVDNADTQYFGPGTRLTVL.

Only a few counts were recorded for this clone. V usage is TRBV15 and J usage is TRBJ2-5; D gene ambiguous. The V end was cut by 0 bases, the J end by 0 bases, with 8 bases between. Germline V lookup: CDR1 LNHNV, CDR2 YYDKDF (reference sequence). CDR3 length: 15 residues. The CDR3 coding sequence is TGTGCCACCAGCAGAGATCCTGGAAACCAAGAGACCCAGTACTTC. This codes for CATSRDPGNQETQYF.

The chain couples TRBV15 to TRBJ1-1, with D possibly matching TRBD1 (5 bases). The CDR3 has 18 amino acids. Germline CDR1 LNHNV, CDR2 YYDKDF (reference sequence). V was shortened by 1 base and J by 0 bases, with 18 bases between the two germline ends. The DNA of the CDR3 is TGTGCCACCAGCAGAGTGAGGGGCCTGCTCCTTATGAACACTGAAGCTTTCTTT. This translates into CATSRVRGLLLMNTEAFF. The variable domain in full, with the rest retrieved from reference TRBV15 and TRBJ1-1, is DAMVIQNPRYQVTQFGKPVTLSCSQTLNHNVMYWYQQKSSQAPKLLFHYYDKDFNNEADTPDNFQSRRPNTSFCFLDIRSPGLGDTAMYLCATSRVRGLLLMNTEAFFGQGTRLTVV.

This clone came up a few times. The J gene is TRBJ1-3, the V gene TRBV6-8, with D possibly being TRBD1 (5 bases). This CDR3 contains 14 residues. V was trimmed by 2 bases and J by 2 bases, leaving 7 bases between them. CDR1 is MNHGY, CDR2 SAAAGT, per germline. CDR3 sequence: CASSYGRAGNTIYF. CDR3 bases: TGTGCCAGCAGTTACGGCAGGGCTGGAAACACCATATATTTT.

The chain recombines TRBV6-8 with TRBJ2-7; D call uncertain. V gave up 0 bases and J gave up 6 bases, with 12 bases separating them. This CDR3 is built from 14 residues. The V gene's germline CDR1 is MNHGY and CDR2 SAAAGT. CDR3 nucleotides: TGTGCCAGCAGTTACTCTTCGTACGGGTCCGAGCAGTACTTC. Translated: CASSYSSYGSEQYF.

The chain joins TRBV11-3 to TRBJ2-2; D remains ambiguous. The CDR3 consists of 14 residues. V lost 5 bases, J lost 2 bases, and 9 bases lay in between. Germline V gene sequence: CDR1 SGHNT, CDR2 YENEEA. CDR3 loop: CASSTSGNTGELFF. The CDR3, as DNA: TGTGCCAGCAGCACCTCGGGTAACACCGGGGAGCTGTTTTTT.

This CDR3 is CASSLVGNLNYGYTF. The CDR3 DNA is TGTGCCAGCAGCTTAGTCGGGAATCTTAACTATGGCTACACCTTC. The chain combines TRBV11-3 with TRBJ1-2; no clear D. V lost 1 base to trimming and J lost 1 base, with 10 bases between them. The V gene's germline CDR1 is SGHNT and CDR2 YENEEA. The CDR3 has 15 residues.

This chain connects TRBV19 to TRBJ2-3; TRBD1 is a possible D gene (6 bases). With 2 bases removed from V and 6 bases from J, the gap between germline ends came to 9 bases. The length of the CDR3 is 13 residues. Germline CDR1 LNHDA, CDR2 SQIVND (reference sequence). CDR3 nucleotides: TGTGCCAGTAGTATAACAGGGTACGATACGCAGTATTTT. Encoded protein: CASSITGYDTQYF.

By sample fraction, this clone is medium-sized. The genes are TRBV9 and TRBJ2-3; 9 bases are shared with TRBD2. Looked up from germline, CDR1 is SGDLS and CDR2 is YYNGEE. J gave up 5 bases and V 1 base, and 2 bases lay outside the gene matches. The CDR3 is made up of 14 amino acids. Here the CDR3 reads CASSVPAGGDTQYF. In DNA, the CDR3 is TGTGCCAGCAGCGTACCAGCGGGGGGAGATACGCAGTATTTT.

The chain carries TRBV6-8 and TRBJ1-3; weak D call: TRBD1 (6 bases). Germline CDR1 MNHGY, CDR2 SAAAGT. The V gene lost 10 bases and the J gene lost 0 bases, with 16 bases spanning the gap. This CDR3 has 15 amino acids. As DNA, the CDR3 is TGTGCCATCGCAGACAGGCCAAGCTCTGGAAACACCATATATTTT. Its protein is CAIADRPSSGNTIYF.

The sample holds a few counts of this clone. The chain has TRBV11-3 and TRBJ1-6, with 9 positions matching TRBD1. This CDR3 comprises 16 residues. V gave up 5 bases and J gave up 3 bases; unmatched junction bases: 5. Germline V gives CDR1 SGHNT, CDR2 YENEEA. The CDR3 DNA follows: TGTGCCAGCAGCCCTCGGACAGGGGTCTATAATTCACCCCTCCACTTT. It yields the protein CASSPRTGVYNSPLHF.